This TCR beta chain was observed in a study of CD8 T cells in ankylosing spondylitis. TCRdb reanalysed the 5' RACE reads using MiXCR and keeps one entry per CDR3 protein. The sample records roughly 42,000 distinct CDR3 sequences, 2.5% to 3.5% being singletons. Study-level findings and limits: The study looked at matched synovial fluid samples from ankylosing spondylitis patients. Disease-linked clones were reported to be significantly enriched there. Certain motif variants had earlier been reported in reactive arthritis synovial fluid and blood.

Germline V gene lookup returns CDR1 SGDLS and CDR2 YYNGEE. The CDR3 is made up of 15 amino acids. J lost 0 bases, V lost 4 bases, and 4 bases had no gene match. Ten or more counts support this clonotype. Its specificity is not known. The sequencing input was blood, either unsorted or a sorted T cell fraction (not recorded which). The chain carries TRBV9 and TRBJ1-1, with TRBD1 identical over 9 bases. This receptor was obtained from a male donor with ankylosing spondylitis or in good health (not recorded which). CDR3 DNA sequence: TGTGCCAGCAGCATTAGACAGGGGGTGAACACTGAAGCTTTCTTT. This codes for CASSIRQGVNTEAFF. Drawing the rest from reference TRBV9 and TRBJ1-1, the complete variable domain is DSGVTQTPKHLITATGQRVTLRCSPRSGDLSVYWYQQSLDQGLQFLIQYYNGEERAKGNILERFSAQQFPDLHSELNLSSLELGDSALYFCASSIRQGVNTEAFFGQGTRLTVV.